This T cell receptor (beta chain) was observed in a study of T cells in Graves' hyperthyroidism and ophthalmopathy. Study-level results: Ophthalmopathy was model-predicted a median around 6.7 months pre-onset.

Details on this clonotype: Its antigen is not identified. An end of the junction does not agree with germline; a read error may underlie this.

Germline CDR1 LGHDT, CDR2 YNNKEL (reference sequence). This CDR3 comprises 18 residues. The cohort's ophthalmopathy patients, a group with duration under 3 months, had a Clinical Activity Score of at least 3 and a NOSPECS grade of at least 4. A patient was excluded if there was uncontrolled infection, other autoimmune disease, pregnancy or lactation. Out of over 7.5 ml of fresh peripheral blood came the PBMCs. RNA transcripts gave rise to amplified TCR beta CDR3 regions. TCR CDR3 underwent first-round RT-PCR with the HTBI primer set. TCRdb itself ran the multiplex PCR reads through MiXCR, one entry per CDR3 protein. The sample lists about 530,000 distinct CDR3 sequences; roughly 17% were seen once.

This chain links TRBV3-1 with TRBJ1-5, with 11 bases lining up with TRBD1. This sequence was found in a woman aged 18-30 years with Graves' ophthalmopathy. Sequencing used blood. CDR3 DNA: TGTGCCAGCAGCCAAGACTCCGGGACAGGGGGAAGCAATCGGCCCCAGCATTTT. Translated, it gives CASSQDSGTGGSNRPQHF.